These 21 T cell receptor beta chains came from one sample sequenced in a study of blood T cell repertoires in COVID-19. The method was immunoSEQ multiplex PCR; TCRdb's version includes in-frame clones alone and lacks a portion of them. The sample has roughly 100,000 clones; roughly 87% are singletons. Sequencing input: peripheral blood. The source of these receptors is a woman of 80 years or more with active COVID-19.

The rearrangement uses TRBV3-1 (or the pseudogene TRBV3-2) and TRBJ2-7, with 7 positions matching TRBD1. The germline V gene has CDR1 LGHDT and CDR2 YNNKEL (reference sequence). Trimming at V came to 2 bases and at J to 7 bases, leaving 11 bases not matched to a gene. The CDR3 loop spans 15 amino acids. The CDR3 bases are TGTGCCAGCAGCCAAAACGGAGCAGGGGGTGGGGAGCAGTACTTC. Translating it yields CASSQNGAGGGEQYF.

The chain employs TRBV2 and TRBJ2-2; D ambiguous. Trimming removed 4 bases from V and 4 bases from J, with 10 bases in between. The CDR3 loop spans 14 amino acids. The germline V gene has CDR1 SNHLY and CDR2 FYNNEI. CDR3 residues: CASSGPRSTGELFF. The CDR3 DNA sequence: TGTGCCAGCAGTGGCCCCCGTAGCACCGGGGAGCTGTTTTTT.

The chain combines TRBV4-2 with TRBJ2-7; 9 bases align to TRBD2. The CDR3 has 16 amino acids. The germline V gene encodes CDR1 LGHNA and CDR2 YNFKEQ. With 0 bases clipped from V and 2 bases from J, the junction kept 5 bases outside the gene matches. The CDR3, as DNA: TGTGCCAGCAGCCAAGATACGCGGGAGGGCGCCTACGAGCAGTACTTC. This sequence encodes CASSQDTREGAYEQYF.

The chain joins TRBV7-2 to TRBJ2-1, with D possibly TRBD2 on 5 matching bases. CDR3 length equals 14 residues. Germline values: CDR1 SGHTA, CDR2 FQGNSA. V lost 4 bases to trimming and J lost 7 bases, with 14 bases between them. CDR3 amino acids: CASSSSGWVNEQFF. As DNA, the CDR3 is TGTGCCAGCAGCTCGAGCGGCTGGGTGAATGAGCAGTTCTTC.

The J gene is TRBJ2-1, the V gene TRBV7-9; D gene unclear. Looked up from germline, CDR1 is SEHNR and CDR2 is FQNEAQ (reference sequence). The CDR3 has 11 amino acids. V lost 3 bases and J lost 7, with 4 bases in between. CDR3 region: CASSFQNEQFF. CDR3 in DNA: TGTGCCAGCAGCTTCCAGAATGAGCAGTTCTTC.

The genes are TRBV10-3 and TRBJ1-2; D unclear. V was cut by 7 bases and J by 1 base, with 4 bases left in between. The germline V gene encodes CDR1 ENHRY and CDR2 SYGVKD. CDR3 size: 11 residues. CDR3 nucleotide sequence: TGTGCCATCAAGCTTAACTATGGCTACACCTTC. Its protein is CAIKLNYGYTF.

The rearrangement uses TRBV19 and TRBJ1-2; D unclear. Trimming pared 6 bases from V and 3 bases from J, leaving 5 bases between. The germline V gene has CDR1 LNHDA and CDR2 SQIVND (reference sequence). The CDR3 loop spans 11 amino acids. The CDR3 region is CASRSYYGYTF. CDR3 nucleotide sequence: TGTGCCAGTAGGAGTTACTATGGCTACACCTTC.

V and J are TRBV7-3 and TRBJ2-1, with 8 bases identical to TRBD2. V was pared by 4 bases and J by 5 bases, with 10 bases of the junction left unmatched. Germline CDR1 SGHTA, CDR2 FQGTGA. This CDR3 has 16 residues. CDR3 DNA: TGTGCCAGCAGCTCCAACCTAGGGACTAGGCACAATGAGCAGTTCTTC. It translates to CASSSNLGTRHNEQFF.

CDR3 amino acids: CASSLEGSGLMNTEAFF. CDR3 in DNA: TGCGCCAGCAGCTTGGAAGGTTCAGGTCTTATGAACACTGAAGCTTTCTTT. The chain uses TRBV5-1 and TRBJ1-1; D is unclear. V lost 0 bases and J 0 bases, leaving 15 bases between the germline ends. In germline, CDR1 is SGHRS, CDR2 YFSETQ. The CDR3 is 17 amino acids.

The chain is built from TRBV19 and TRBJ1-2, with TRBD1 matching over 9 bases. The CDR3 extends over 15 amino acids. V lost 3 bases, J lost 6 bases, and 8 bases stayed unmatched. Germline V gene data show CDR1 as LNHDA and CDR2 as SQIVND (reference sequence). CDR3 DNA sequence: TGTGCCAGTAGTATTCGGGACAGGGTTATCGATGGCTACACCTTC. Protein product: CASSIRDRVIDGYTF.

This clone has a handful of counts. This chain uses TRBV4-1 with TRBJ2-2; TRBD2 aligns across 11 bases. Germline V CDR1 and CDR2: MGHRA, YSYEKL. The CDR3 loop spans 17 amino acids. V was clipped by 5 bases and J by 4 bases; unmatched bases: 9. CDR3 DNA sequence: TGCGCCAGCAGCGTCCTAGCGGGAGGCCTGGGCACCGGGGAGCTGTTTTTT. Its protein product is CASSVLAGGLGTGELFF.

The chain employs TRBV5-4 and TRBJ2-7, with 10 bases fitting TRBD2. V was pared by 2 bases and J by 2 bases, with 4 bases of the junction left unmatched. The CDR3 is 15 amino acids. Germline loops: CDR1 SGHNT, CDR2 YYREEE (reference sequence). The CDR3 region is CASSFSSGSAYEQYF. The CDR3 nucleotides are TGTGCCAGCAGCTTCTCTAGCGGGAGCGCCTACGAGCAGTACTTC.

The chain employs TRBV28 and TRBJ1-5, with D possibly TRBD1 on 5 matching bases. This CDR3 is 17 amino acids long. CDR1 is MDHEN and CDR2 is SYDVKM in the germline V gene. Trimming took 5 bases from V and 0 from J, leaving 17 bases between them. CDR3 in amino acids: CASSPSWNRISNQPQHF. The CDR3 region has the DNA TGTGCCAGCAGTCCGTCCTGGAACAGGATTAGCAATCAGCCCCAGCATTTT.

CDR3 loop: CAISATGTGVEQYF. The DNA of the CDR3 is TGTGCCATCAGTGCCACCGGGACAGGGGTCGAGCAGTACTTC. The V gene is TRBV10-3, the J gene TRBJ2-7; the match to TRBD1 covers 10 bases. Trimming took 4 bases from V and 6 from J; bases not matched to a gene: 6. Germline V gene lookup returns CDR1 ENHRY and CDR2 SYGVKD. This CDR3 spans 14 amino acids.

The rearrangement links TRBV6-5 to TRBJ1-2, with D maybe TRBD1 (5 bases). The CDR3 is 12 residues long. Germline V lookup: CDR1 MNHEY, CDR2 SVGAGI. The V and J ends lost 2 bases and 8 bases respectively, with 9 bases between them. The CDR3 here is CASSYQGDGYTF. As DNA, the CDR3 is TGTGCCAGCAGTTACCAGGGTGACGGCTACACCTTC.

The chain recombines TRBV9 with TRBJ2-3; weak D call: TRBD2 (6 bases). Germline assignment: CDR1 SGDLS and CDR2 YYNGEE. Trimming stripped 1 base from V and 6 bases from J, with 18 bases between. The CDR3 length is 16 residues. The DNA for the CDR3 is TGTGCCAGCAGCGTAACCACGGGAGAGGCGAAGGATACGCAGTATTTT. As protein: CASSVTTGEAKDTQYF. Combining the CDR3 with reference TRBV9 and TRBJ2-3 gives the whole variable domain DSGVTQTPKHLITATGQRVTLRCSPRSGDLSVYWYQQSLDQGLQFLIQYYNGEERAKGNILERFSAQQFPDLHSELNLSSLELGDSALYFCASSVTTGEAKDTQYFGPGTRLTVL.

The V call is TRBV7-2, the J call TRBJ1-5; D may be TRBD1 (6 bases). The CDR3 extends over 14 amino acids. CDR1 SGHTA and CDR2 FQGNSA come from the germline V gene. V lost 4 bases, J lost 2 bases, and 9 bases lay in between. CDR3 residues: CASSSPGGNQPQHF. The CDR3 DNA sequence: TGTGCCAGCAGCTCCCCAGGGGGCAATCAGCCCCAGCATTTT.

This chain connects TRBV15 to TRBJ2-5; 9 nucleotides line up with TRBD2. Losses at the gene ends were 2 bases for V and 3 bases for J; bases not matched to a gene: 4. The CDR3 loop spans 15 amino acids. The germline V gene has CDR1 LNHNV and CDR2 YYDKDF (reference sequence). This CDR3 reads CATSRTGTSKETQYF. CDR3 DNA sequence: TGTGCCACCAGCAGAACCGGGACTAGCAAAGAGACCCAGTACTTC.

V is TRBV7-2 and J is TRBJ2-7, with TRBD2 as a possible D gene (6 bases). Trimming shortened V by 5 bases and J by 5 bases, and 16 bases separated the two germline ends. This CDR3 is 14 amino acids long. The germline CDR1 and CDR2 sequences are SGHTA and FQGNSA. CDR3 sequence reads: CASSPGLPGHEQYF. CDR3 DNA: TGTGCCAGCAGCCCGGGACTCCCTGGGCACGAGCAGTACTTC. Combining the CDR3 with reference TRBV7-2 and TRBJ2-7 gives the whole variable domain GAGVSQSPSNKVTEKGKDVELRCDPISGHTALYWYRQSLGQGLEFLIYFQGNSAPDKSGLPSDRFSAERTGGSVSTLTIQRTQQEDSAVYLCASSPGLPGHEQYFGPGTRLTVT.

CDR3 protein: CASSVTSGKNTGELFF. CDR3 sequence (DNA): TGTGCCAGCAGCGTTACTAGCGGCAAGAACACCGGGGAGCTGTTTTTT. The chain links TRBV9 to TRBJ2-2, with 8 positions matching TRBD2. V lost 2 bases and J lost 1; bases outside the gene matches: 4. The CDR3 has 16 amino acids. Per germline, CDR1 SGDLS and CDR2 YYNGEE.

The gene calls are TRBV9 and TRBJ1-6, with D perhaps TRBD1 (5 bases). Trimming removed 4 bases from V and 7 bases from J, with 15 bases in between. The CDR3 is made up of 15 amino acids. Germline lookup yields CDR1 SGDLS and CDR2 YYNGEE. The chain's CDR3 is CASSSQGTANSPLHF. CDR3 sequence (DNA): TGTGCCAGCAGCTCCCAAGGGACTGCCAATTCACCCCTCCACTTT.